This is a list of T cell receptor beta chains from one sample in a study of cytomegalovirus exposure and HLA in healthy donors. Sequenced by immunoSEQ multiplex PCR; TCRdb stores in-frame clones only, minus some. The table lists 96,000 or so clones. Sequences were obtained from PBMCs. These receptors were obtained from a woman in her twenties or thirties in good health and CMV-seronegative. The CDR3 runs from the conserved cysteine through the conserved F or W. The order of the fields is J gene, V gene, D gene, CDR3 protein, CDR3 DNA. The D gene is left open where the match is weak.

TRBJ2-7	TRBV11-2	-	CASSLNTFYEQYF	TGTGCCAGCAGCTTAAACACCTTCTACGAGCAGTACTTC
TRBJ2-5	TRBV7-6	TRBD2	CASSLLASGGQETQYF	TGTGCCAGCAGCTTACTGGCTAGCGGGGGGCAAGAGACCCAGTACTTC
TRBJ2-7	TRBV28	-	CASRTRAAAPPYEQYF	TGTGCCAGCAGGACCCGCGCCGCGGCCCCCCCCTACGAGCAGTACTTC
TRBJ2-5	TRBV15	-	CATAGELRQETQYF	TGTGCCACCGCAGGGGAGCTGCGACAAGAGACCCAGTACTTC
TRBJ2-5	TRBV7-6	TRBD1	CASSLLKQGSPNQETQYF	TGTGCCAGCAGCTTACTAAAACAGGGGAGCCCCAACCAAGAGACCCAGTACTTC
TRBJ1-1	TRBV30	-	CAWSFRDIEGTEAFF	TGTGCCTGGAGTTTCCGGGACATTGAGGGTACTGAAGCTTTCTTT
TRBJ2-7	TRBV9	TRBD1	CASSVEGQGIYEQYF	TGTGCCAGCAGCGTAGAGGGACAGGGAATCTACGAGCAGTACTTC
TRBJ2-7	TRBV28	TRBD1	CASSPDRGPYEQYF	TGTGCCAGCAGCCCCGACAGGGGGCCTTACGAGCAGTACTTC
TRBJ2-6	TRBV15	TRBD1	CATSRDRTGANVLTF	TGTGCCACCAGCAGGGACAGGACTGGGGCCAACGTCCTGACTTTC
TRBJ1-4	TRBV6-6	-	CASSLRLSEKLFF	TGTGCCAGCAGTCTCCGATTGAGTGAAAAACTGTTTTTT
TRBJ2-7	TRBV5-1	-	CASSLSMRDEQYF	TGCGCCAGCAGCTTGAGTATGCGTGACGAGCAGTACTTC
TRBJ2-6	TRBV27	-	CASSFRGSSGGANVLTF	TGTGCCAGCAGTTTCCGGGGGTCCTCGGGAGGGGCCAACGTCCTGACTTTC
TRBJ1-1	TRBV29-1	-	CSVRDIMNTEAFF	TGCAGCGTCCGGGACATTATGAACACTGAAGCTTTCTTT
TRBJ2-2	TRBV7-3	TRBD2	CASSIGGVAGHTGELFF	TGTGCCAGCAGCATAGGCGGGGTAGCGGGACACACCGGGGAGCTGTTTTTT
TRBJ1-1	TRBV27	-	CASRGAGGITEAFF	TGTGCCAGCAGGGGGGCGGGGGGTATCACTGAAGCTTTCTTT
TRBJ2-5	TRBV7-6	TRBD1	CASSSRAGGRGETQYF	TGTGCCAGCAGCTCTAGGGCAGGGGGTCGAGGAGAGACCCAGTACTTC
TRBJ1-5	TRBV19	-	CATVPGRGYSNQPQHF	TGTGCCACCGTCCCCGGCAGGGGATATAGCAATCAGCCCCAGCATTTT
TRBJ1-5	TRBV11-2	TRBD1	CASSLEGQGRSQPQHF	TGTGCCAGCAGCTTAGAAGGACAGGGCAGGAGTCAGCCCCAGCATTTT
TRBJ2-2	TRBV27	TRBD2	CASSLRLAGAPGELFF	TGTGCCAGCAGTTTACGACTAGCGGGAGCCCCCGGGGAGCTGTTTTTT
TRBJ2-7	TRBV29-1	TRBD2	CSVAKTAGGGGEQYF	TGCAGCGTTGCTAAGACGGCGGGAGGCGGGGGGGAGCAGTACTTC
TRBJ2-1	TRBV5-4	-	CASSMVGAGEQFF	TGTGCCAGCAGCATGGTGGGGGCGGGTGAGCAGTTCTTC
TRBJ1-2	TRBV28	TRBD1	CASSYRGLTGYTF	TGTGCCAGCAGCTACAGGGGGCTGACAGGCTACACCTTC
TRBJ2-7	TRBV15	-	CATSSQSGSPYEQYF	TGTGCCACCAGCTCCCAAAGCGGGTCTCCCTACGAGCAGTACTTC
TRBJ2-2	TRBV4-2	-	CASSYITQGGTGELFF	TGTGCCAGCAGCTATATCACACAGGGCGGCACCGGGGAGCTGTTTTTT
TRBJ2-7	TRBV28	TRBD2	CASSPRVGLAETYEQYF	TGTGCCAGCAGTCCCCGGGTCGGACTAGCGGAAACCTACGAGCAGTACTTC
TRBJ2-4	TRBV7-9	TRBD1	CASSPPPGQLAKNIQYF	TGTGCCAGCAGCCCGCCGCCGGGACAGCTAGCCAAAAACATTCAGTACTTC
TRBJ1-1	TRBV7-8	-	CASSLEEWNTEAFF	TGTGCCAGCAGCTTGGAGGAGTGGAACACTGAAGCTTTCTTT
TRBJ2-2	TRBV7-9	TRBD2	CASGTDPGLGELFF	TGTGCCAGCGGCACAGATCCGGGACTAGGGGAGCTGTTTTTT
TRBJ2-1	TRBV4-1	TRBD2	CASRQDESASGLPPEQFF	TGCGCCAGCAGACAAGATGAATCGGCTAGCGGCCTTCCTCCGGAGCAGTTCTTC
TRBJ2-2	TRBV27	TRBD2	CASSYSSGSAANTGELFF	TGTGCCAGCAGTTACAGTAGCGGGAGCGCTGCGAACACCGGGGAGCTGTTTTTT
TRBJ1-1	TRBV5-1	-	CASSGGRATEAFF	TGCGCCAGCAGCGGAGGCCGGGCCACTGAAGCTTTCTTT
TRBJ2-1	TRBV5-1	-	CASSLVGAHNEQFF	TGCGCCAGCAGCTTGGTGGGGGCCCACAATGAGCAGTTCTTC